The rows below give T cell receptor beta chains drawn from one sample of a study of cytomegalovirus exposure and HLA in healthy donors. Repertoires were generated with immunoSEQ multiplex PCR, while TCRdb's copy carries only in-frame clones and drops some. The top ten hold 11% of the sample, which has 100,000 to 150,000 clones, approximately 80% seen once. The material sequenced was PBMCs. These receptors were obtained from a male donor in good health and CMV-seropositive. Both conserved end residues are trimmed from each CDR3.

>TRBV1|TRBJ2-7
TSSQDSATSGNSYEQY
>TRBV4-3|TRBJ2-3
ASSQPGAGTDTQY
>TRBV2|TRBJ2-7
ASSYSILDRGQYEQY
>TRBV5-6|TRBJ2-1
ASSFGLKDDNEQF
>TRBV11-2|TRBJ2-3
ASSPGGGLLTDTQY
>TRBV11-1|TRBJ1-2
ASSSGPIGVRGYT
>TRBV5-1|TRBJ2-1
ASSLVGGRARDEQF
>TRBV7-3|TRBJ2-1
ASSLKGGAEQF
>TRBV11-2|TRBJ2-3
ASRISSGTDTQY
>TRBV21-1|TRBJ2-7
ASSSKSGPNSYEQY
>TRBV27|TRBJ2-7
ASSRAGGPIYEQY
>TRBV5-6|TRBJ1-1
ASSLTGGTEAF
>TRBV4-3|TRBJ1-1
ASSHQQGDTEAF